This T cell receptor (beta chain) came from a study of cytomegalovirus exposure and HLA in healthy donors. Vbeta (60) and Jbeta (13) primers were used in the PCR. The method was immunoSEQ multiplex PCR; TCRdb's version includes in-frame clones alone and lacks a portion of them. The data hold approximately 200,000 clones, with 65% to 85% observed a single time. The CDR3 runs to 17 residues. V lost 6 bases to trimming and J lost 0 bases; unmatched junction nucleotides: 10. In germline, CDR1 is SNHLY, CDR2 FYNNEI. The J gene is TRBJ1-2, the V gene TRBV2, with TRBD1 matching 10 bases. The sequence was obtained from a young woman in good health and CMV-seronegative. Material: PBMCs. The CDR3: CASRARGQGNPNYGYTF. The DNA for the CDR3 is TGTGCCAGCAGGGCTAGGGGACAGGGGAACCCTAACTATGGCTACACCTTC.